This T cell receptor (beta chain) is from a study of blood T cell repertoires in COVID-19. Study-wide background: PBMCs, B-cell-depleted T cells, or T cells provided the cDNA or gDNA that made up the material.

In germline, CDR1 is MRHNA, CDR2 SNTAGT. The J segment lost 2 bases and the V segment lost 2 bases, leaving 2 bases of the junction unmatched. This CDR3 region has 14 residues. Produced via immunoSEQ multiplex PCR; TCRdb's table is partial and in-frame only. The sample has 70,000 or so clones; 86% are singletons. The source of this sequence is a man in his 70s with active COVID-19. Sequenced: peripheral blood. The genes are TRBV6-4 and TRBJ1-2; 7 bases are a match to TRBD1. The CDR3 nucleotides are TGTGCCAGCAGTGACGGCAGGGGGAACTATGGCTACACCTTC. This translates into CASSDGRGNYGYTF.